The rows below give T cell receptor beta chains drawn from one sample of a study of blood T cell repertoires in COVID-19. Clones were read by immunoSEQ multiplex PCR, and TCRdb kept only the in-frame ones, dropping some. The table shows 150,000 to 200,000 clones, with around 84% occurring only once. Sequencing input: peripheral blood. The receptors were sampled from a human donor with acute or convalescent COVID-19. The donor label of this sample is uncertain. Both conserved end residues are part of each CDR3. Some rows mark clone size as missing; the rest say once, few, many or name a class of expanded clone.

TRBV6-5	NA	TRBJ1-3	CASRLQGAGDTIYF
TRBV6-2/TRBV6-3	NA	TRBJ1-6	CASSYSGRSNSPLHF
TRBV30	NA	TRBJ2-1	CAWKWGRSYNEQFF
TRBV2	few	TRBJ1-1	CASRIQGARAFF
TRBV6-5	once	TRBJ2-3	CASSSLGIGTDTQYF
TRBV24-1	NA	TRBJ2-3	CATSRGQGLTDTQYF
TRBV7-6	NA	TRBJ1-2	CASSLTREGHYGYTF
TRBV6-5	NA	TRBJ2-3	CASSPGRGNTDTQYF
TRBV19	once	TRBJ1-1	CASSIRTGGGTEAFF
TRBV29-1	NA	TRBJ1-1	CSVEESLNTEAFF
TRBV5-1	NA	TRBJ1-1	CASSLRTGGGGEAFF
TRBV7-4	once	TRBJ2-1	CASSLETGWNEQFF
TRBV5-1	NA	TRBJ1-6	CASSFGTGPSPLHF
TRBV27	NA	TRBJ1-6	CASGTGTGNLGNSPLHF
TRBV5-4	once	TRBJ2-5	CASSPGLAGGQETQYF
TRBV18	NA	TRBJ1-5	CASTGDRGNQPQHF
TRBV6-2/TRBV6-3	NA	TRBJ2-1	CASSYPARGHNEQFF
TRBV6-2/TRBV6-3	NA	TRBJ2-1	CASSYPITSGVGNEQFF
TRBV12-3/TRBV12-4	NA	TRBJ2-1	CASSLGRVGEQFF
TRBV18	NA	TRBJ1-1	CASSPFSGQGRMNTEAFF
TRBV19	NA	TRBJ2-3	CASSIGSGRVRTDTQYF
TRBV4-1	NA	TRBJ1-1	CASSRNRGMNTEAFF
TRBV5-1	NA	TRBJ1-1	CASSAGTGTEAFF
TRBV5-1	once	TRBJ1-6	CASSLSWDRPNSPLHF
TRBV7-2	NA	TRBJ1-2	CASSRRDRGLLGYGYTF
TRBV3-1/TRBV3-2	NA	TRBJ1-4	CATGAGNEKLFF
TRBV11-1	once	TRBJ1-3	CASSLPGNTIYF
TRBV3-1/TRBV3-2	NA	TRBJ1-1	CASSQESHGTGAAEAFF
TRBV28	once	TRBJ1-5	CASSLYTLTGRGNQPQHF
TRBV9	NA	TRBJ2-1	CASSPVHREGEQFF
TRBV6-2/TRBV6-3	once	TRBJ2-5	CASSSGLAGGETQYF
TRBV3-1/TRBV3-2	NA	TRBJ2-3	CASSQDPSGYSTDTQYF
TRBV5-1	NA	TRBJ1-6	CASSLSGREDSPLHF
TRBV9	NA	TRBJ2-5	CASSVDVGGGIRETQYF
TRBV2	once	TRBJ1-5	CASSADRGRGQPQHF
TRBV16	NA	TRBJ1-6	CASSQELNSPLHF
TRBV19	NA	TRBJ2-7	CASSRGSRGSYEQYF
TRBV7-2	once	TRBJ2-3	CASSLSAGRSTDTQYF
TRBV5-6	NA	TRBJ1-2	CASSLTGGTNYGYTF
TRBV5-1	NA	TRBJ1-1	CASSLEPGRSAEAFF
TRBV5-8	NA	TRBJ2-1	CASSPPWGKGSYNEQFF